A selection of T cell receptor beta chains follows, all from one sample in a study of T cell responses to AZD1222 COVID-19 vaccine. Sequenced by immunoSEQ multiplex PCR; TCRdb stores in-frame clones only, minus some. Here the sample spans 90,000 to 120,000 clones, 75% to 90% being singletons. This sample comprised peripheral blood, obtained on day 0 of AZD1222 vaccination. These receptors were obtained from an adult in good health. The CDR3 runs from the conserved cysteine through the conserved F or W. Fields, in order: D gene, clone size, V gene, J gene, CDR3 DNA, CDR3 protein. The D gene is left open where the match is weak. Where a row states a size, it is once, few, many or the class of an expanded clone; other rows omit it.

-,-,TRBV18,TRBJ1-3,TGTGCCAGCTCACGGAGCTCTGGAAACACCATATATTTT,CASSRSSGNTIYF
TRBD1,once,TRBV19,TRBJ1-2,TGTGCCAGTAGGGGGACAGGGGCTGGCTACACCTTC,CASRGTGAGYTF
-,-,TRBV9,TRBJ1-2,TGTGCCAGCAGCGTAGCTACGGGGAACTATGGCTACACCTTC,CASSVATGNYGYTF
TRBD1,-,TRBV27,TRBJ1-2,TGTGCCAGCAGTCCGCCGGGACAGGGGTATGGCTACACCTTC,CASSPPGQGYGYTF
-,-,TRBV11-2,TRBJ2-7,TGTGCCAGCAGCTTAGTCCAAGTGGACTCCTACGAGCAGTACTTC,CASSLVQVDSYEQYF
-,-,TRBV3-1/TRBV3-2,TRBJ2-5,TGTGCCAGCAGCCAAGGAGGGCGACGGGGCCGAACCCAGTACTTC,CASSQGGRRGRTQYF
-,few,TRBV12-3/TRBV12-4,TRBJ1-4,TGTGCCAGCAGACCTGACAGCCCGAAACTGTTTTTT,CASRPDSPKLFF
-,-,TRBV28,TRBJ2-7,TGTGCCAGCAGAGCGACAGAGCCGGGGTCCTACGAGCAGTACTTC,CASRATEPGSYEQYF
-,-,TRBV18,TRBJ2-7,TGTGCCAGCTCACCAGGGACGGAAAGAGGGTACGAGCAGTACTTC,CASSPGTERGYEQYF
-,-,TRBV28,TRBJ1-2,TGTGCCAGCAGTTCAAACCTCTACGGGACGACAGGTTATGGCTACACCTTC,CASSSNLYGTTGYGYTF
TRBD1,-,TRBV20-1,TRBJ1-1,TGCAGTGCCACCCAGGGGGGTGAAGCTTTCTTT,CSATQGGEAFF
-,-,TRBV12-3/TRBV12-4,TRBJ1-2,TGTGCCAGCAGTATATCTACGGGCTACACCTTC,CASSISTGYTF
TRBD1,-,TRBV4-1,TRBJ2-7,TGCGCCAGCAGTCTCGGACAGGACCGGAGGGAGCAGTACTTC,CASSLGQDRREQYF
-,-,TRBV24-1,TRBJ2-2,TGTGCCACCAGTGGGGGAGGAACCGGGGAGCTGTTTTTT,CATSGGGTGELFF
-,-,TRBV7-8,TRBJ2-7,TGTGCCAGCAGCTTAGAGGTTCTCTCTTACGAGCAGTACTTC,CASSLEVLSYEQYF
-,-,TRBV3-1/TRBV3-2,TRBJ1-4,TGTGCCAGCAGCCAATTGGTCAGGGACGAAAAACTGTTTTTT,CASSQLVRDEKLFF
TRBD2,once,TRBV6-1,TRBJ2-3,TGTGCCAGCAGTGAACTAGCGGGGGGGCCAGATACGCAGTATTTT,CASSELAGGPDTQYF
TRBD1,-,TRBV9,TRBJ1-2,TGTGCCAGCAGCGTTCTCCGGGACAGGGAGGAATATGGCTACACCTTC,CASSVLRDREEYGYTF
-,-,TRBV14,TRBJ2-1,TGTGCCAGCAGCCAAGTCATGAGCTCCTACAATGAGCAGTTCTTC,CASSQVMSSYNEQFF
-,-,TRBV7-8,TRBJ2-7,TGTGCCAGCAAAAGGAAGAGGGACTCCTACGAGCAGTACTTC,CASKRKRDSYEQYF
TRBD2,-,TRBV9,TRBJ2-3,TGTGCCAGCAGCGCGGGGGGGGCAGATACGCAGTATTTT,CASSAGGADTQYF
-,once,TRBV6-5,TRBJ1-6,TGTGCCAGCAGTTACTCCACTGAAAGTGGTTCACCCCTCCACTTT,CASSYSTESGSPLHF
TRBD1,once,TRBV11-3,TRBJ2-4,TGTGCCAGCAGCTTAGGCGGGACAGGGGGCCAGAACATTCAGTACTTC,CASSLGGTGGQNIQYF
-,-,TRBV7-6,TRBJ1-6,TGTGCCAGCAGCTTAGACAGGCATTCACCCCTCCACTTT,CASSLDRHSPLHF
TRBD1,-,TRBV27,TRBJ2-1,TGTGCCAGCAGTAGAACCAGGACAGGGCACAATGAGCAGTTCTTC,CASSRTRTGHNEQFF
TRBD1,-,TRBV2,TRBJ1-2,TGTGCCAGCAGTGCAGGGGGCGGTAACTATGGCTACACCTTC,CASSAGGGNYGYTF
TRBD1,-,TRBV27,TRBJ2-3,TGTGCCAGCAGCCGGGACAGGGAAACAGATACGCAGTATTTT,CASSRDRETDTQYF
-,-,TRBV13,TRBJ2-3,TGTGCCAGCAGCTTGGCCCCCTCCGGAGATACGCAGTATTTT,CASSLAPSGDTQYF
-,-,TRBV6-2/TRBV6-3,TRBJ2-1,TGTGCCAGCAGCCCACACCGGTACAATGAGCAGTTCTTC,CASSPHRYNEQFF
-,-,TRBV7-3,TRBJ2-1,TGTGCCAGCAGCTTAATGGGGACTGGTGAGCAGTTCTTC,CASSLMGTGEQFF
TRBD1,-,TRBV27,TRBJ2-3,TGTGCCACCAGAAAAGCGGAGTTCCCTTACAGGGGCGATACGCAGTATTTT,CATRKAEFPYRGDTQYF
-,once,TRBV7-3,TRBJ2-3,TGTGCCAGCAGCTCTGATAGCACAGATACGCAGTATTTT,CASSSDSTDTQYF
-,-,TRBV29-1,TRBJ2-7,TGCAGCGTTGTCAAACAGGGCGGTTCGTACGAGCAGTACTTC,CSVVKQGGSYEQYF
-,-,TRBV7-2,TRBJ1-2,TGTGCCAGCAGCTTAGGGGCAGGGATGGACTATGGCTACACCTTC,CASSLGAGMDYGYTF
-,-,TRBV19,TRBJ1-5,TGTGCCAGTAGTATGACAGGACCTATACAGAATCAGCCCCAGCATTTT,CASSMTGPIQNQPQHF
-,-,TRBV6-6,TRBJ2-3,TGTGCCAGCAGTTGGGCCACAGATACGCAGTATTTT,CASSWATDTQYF
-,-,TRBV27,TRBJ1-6,TGTGCCAGCAGTTTATCAACCCCCGGACTCGGGGGTAATTCACCCCTCCACTTT,CASSLSTPGLGGNSPLHF
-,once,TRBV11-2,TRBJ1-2,TGTGCCAGCAGCTTACAGGGCGTCAGGTCTAACTATGGCTACACCTTC,CASSLQGVRSNYGYTF
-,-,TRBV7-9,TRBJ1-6,TGTGCCAGCAGCTTAGGTGGAGGGGACATGTTTAGTAATTCACCCCTCCACTTT,CASSLGGGDMFSNSPLHF
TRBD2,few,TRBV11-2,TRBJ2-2,TGTGCCAGCAGCTTAGGGACTAGCGGGGCTAACACCGGGGAGCTGTTTTTT,CASSLGTSGANTGELFF
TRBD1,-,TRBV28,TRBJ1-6,TGTGCCAGCAGTTTAATTGACAGGGACAATTCACCCCTCCACTTT,CASSLIDRDNSPLHF
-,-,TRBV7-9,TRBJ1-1,TGTGCCAGCAGCCTACCTACAAAACCCACTGAAGCTTTCTTT,CASSLPTKPTEAFF
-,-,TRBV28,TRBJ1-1,TGTGCCAGCATAGCCGAACAGGGTACGGCTTTCTTT,CASIAEQGTAFF
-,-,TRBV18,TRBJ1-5,TGTGCCAGCTCACCAGGGCAGGAGACTCAGCCCCAGCATTTT,CASSPGQETQPQHF
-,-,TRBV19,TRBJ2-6,TGTGCCAGTAGAGATAAGGGCTCTGGGGCCAACGTCCTGACTTTC,CASRDKGSGANVLTF
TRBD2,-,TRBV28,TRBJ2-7,TGTGCCAGCGGTCTGGGTCTAGCGGAGTTGGACCACTACGAGCAGTACTTC,CASGLGLAELDHYEQYF
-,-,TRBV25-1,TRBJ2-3,TGTGCCAGCAGCCAACCCACAGTCACGGCGGATACGCAGTATTTT,CASSQPTVTADTQYF
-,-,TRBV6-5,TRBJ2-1,TGTGCCAGCAGTTACGACGAAGGGTACAATGAGCAGTTCTTC,CASSYDEGYNEQFF
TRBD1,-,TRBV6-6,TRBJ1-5,TGTGCCAGCAGTTCTCGACAGGGAAGGGATCAGCCCCAGCATTTT,CASSSRQGRDQPQHF
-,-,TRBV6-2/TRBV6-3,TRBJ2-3,TGTGCCAGCAGTTACTCGCCGGATACGCAGTATTTT,CASSYSPDTQYF
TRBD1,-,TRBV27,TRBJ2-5,TGTGCCAGCAGGCCGGACAGGGGGGTCCAAGAGACCCAGTACTTC,CASRPDRGVQETQYF
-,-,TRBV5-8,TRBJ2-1,TGTGCCAGCAGCTTGGTTGTAGAGCAGTTCTTC,CASSLVVEQFF
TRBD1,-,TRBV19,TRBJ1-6,TGTGCCAGTCGGACAGGCAGGAGCTCCTATAATTCACCCCTCCACTTT,CASRTGRSSYNSPLHF